The 21 T cell receptor beta chains below all came from one sample that was sequenced in a study of cytomegalovirus exposure and HLA in healthy donors (dated by TCRdb to 2016 to 2017). Receptors were amplified or captured by the immunoSEQ multiplex PCR assay. A mixture of 60 forward primers for TCR Vbeta segments and 13 reverse primers for TCR Jbeta segments was used in the multiplex PCR. The table was pulled from immuneACCESS by TCRdb, which kept in-frame rearrangements only. Such tables lose some clones; where checked, under half of the loss comes from unresolved V genes, and the rest has no known cause. The table for this sample lists about 71,000 clones; 60% to 70% of them were counted only once. The ten largest clonotypes hold 6% to 9.5% of the sample. The specimen sequenced was PBMCs. These receptors were collected from a man aged 40-50 years in good health and CMV-seropositive.

The V call is TRBV5-1, the J call TRBJ2-3; possibly TRBD2 for D (6 bases). This CDR3 has 15 residues. CDR1 SGHRS and CDR2 YFSETQ come from the germline V gene. V lost 4 bases and J 2 bases, leaving 14 bases between the germline ends. The CDR3: CASSPEGRHTDTQYF. CDR3 nucleotide sequence: TGCGCCAGCAGCCCGGAGGGCAGACACACAGATACGCAGTATTTT. The full variable domain, with the rest looked up from reference TRBV5-1 and TRBJ2-3, is KAGVTQTPRYLIKTRGQQVTLSCSPISGHRSVSWYQQTPGQGLQFLFEYFSETQRNKGNFPGRFSGRQFSNSRSEMNVSTLELGDSALYLCASSPEGRHTDTQYFGPGTRLTVL.

The gene calls are TRBV4-1 and TRBJ2-3; 7 bases map to TRBD1. With 6 bases clipped from V and 0 bases from J, the junction kept 9 bases outside the gene matches. Germline loops: CDR1 MGHRA, CDR2 YSYEKL. This CDR3 contains 16 residues. CDR3 in amino acids: CASRPAQGVSTDTQYF. DNA of the CDR3: TGCGCCAGCAGGCCCGCGCAGGGGGTTAGCACAGATACGCAGTATTTT.

The genes are TRBV6-1 and TRBJ1-4; 7 bases match TRBD1. Unmatched junction bases numbered 3, after V lost 2 bases and J lost 6 bases. Germline CDR1 and CDR2: MNHNS and SASEGT. The CDR3 contains 14 residues. This CDR3 reads CASSERQGDEKLFF. CDR3 sequence (DNA): TGTGCCAGCAGTGAACGGCAGGGGGATGAAAAACTGTTTTTT.

A few counts support this clone. The chain uses TRBV14 and TRBJ1-1; a possible D gene is TRBD1 (6 bases). The ends were cut back, 6 bases at V and 5 bases at J, with 13 bases in the middle. This CDR3 comprises 13 residues. Germline assignment: CDR1 SGHDN and CDR2 FVKESK. CDR3 protein: CASSTGTGTEAFF. The CDR3 region has the DNA TGTGCCAGCAGTACAGGGACGGGGACTGAAGCTTTCTTT.

This clone occurred a few times. This chain uses TRBV6-6 with TRBJ1-6; TRBD1 matches at 7 bases. V lost 2 bases to trimming and J lost 7 bases; unmatched junction nucleotides: 8. Germline V gene sequence: CDR1 MNHNY, CDR2 SVGAGI (reference sequence). The CDR3 runs 16 residues. The CDR3 DNA is TGTGCCAGCAGTTACAACCGAAACAGGGGCAATTCACCCCTCCACTTT. This encodes CASSYNRNRGNSPLHF.

The V call is TRBV30, the J call TRBJ1-4; 7 positions agree with TRBD1. CDR1 is GTSNPN, CDR2 SVGIG, per germline (reference sequence). V dropped 1 base and J dropped 5; count of bases not matched to a gene: 7. The CDR3 runs 15 residues. The DNA for the CDR3 is TGTGCCTGGAGTGCCCACGGGACAGCAAATGAAAAACTGTTTTTT. This translates into CAWSAHGTANEKLFF.

The chain joins TRBV7-9 to TRBJ1-2; the D is unclear. Between the trimmed V and J ends, which lost 5 bases and 8 bases, there was a span of 12 bases. The V gene's germline CDR1 is SEHNR and CDR2 FQNEAQ (reference sequence). The length of the CDR3 is 12 residues. This CDR3 is CASSVGLEGYTF. In nucleotides, the CDR3 is TGTGCCAGCAGCGTAGGACTGGAAGGCTACACCTTC. The full variable domain, in which reference TRBV7-9 and TRBJ1-2 provide the parts outside the CDR3, is DTGVSQNPRHKITKRGQNVTFRCDPISEHNRLYWYRQTLGQGPEFLTYFQNEAQLEKSRLLSDRFSAERPKGSFSTLEIQRTEQGDSAMYLCASSVGLEGYTFGSGTRLTVV.

The chain is built from TRBV7-2 and TRBJ2-7; no reliable D call. Between the trimmed V and J ends, which lost 5 bases and 0 bases, there was a span of 11 bases. This CDR3 has 14 amino acids. CDR1 SGHTA and CDR2 FQGNSA come from the germline V gene. The chain's CDR3 is CASSPDFHSYEQYF. DNA of the CDR3: TGTGCCAGCAGCCCCGACTTTCACTCCTACGAGCAGTACTTC.

The J gene is TRBJ1-5, the V gene TRBV5-1; 9 bases map to TRBD1. V lost 6 bases and J lost 0; bases outside the gene matches: 4. The CDR3 is made up of 15 amino acids. Germline V gives CDR1 SGHRS, CDR2 YFSETQ. The CDR3, as DNA: TGCGCCAGCACCTGGACAGGGGATAGCAATCAGCCCCAGCATTTT. Residues: CASTWTGDSNQPQHF.

This clone was observed a handful of times. The chain links TRBV9 to TRBJ1-1, with D possibly matching TRBD1 (5 bases). Germline V gives CDR1 SGDLS, CDR2 YYNGEE. The germline V and J ends were trimmed by 3 bases and 1 base, with 13 bases remaining between them. This CDR3 comprises 15 residues. The DNA for the CDR3 is TGTGCCAGCAGCGGTCGGACACCGGGGAACACTGAAGCTTTCTTT. Encoded protein: CASSGRTPGNTEAFF.

The CDR3 here is CASSSTGTSRTGELFF. In nucleotides, the CDR3 is TGTGCCAGCAGCTCTACCGGGACTAGTCGTACCGGGGAGCTGTTTTTT. The V call is TRBV5-6, the J call TRBJ2-2, with 8 bases lining up with TRBD2. The junction had 9 bases not matched to a gene; V was cut back by 3 bases and J by 5 bases. This CDR3 has 16 amino acids. The germline V gene encodes CDR1 SGHDT and CDR2 YYEEEE.

The chain links TRBV6-6 to TRBJ2-7; 9 positions agree with TRBD1. V was clipped by 2 bases and J by 2 bases; unmatched bases: 4. Germline CDR1 MNHNY, CDR2 SVGAGI (reference sequence). The CDR3 consists of 15 residues. CDR3 sequence (DNA): TGTGCCAGCAGTTACGGTAGGACAGGGGCCTACGAGCAGTACTTC. Residues: CASSYGRTGAYEQYF.

This rearrangement joins TRBV19 to TRBJ2-2; 10 nucleotides match TRBD2. CDR1 and CDR2 (germline): LNHDA, SQIVND (reference sequence). The V segment lost 7 bases and the J segment 7 bases; nucleotides outside the gene matches: 6. This CDR3 is built from 14 residues. CDR3 in amino acids: CASIQRGGNGELFF. Written as DNA, the CDR3 is TGTGCCAGTATCCAGCGGGGGGGTAACGGGGAGCTGTTTTTT.

The chain employs TRBV6-5 and TRBJ2-5, with a weak D call TRBD1 (5 bases). With 4 bases removed from V and 2 bases from J, the gap between germline ends came to 11 bases. Germline assignment: CDR1 MNHEY and CDR2 SVGAGI. The CDR3 spans 14 residues. The CDR3: CASSLTTVQETQYF. The DNA for the CDR3 is TGTGCCAGCAGTTTAACGACAGTTCAAGAGACCCAGTACTTC.

The rearrangement links TRBV15 to TRBJ1-1; tentatively, D is TRBD1 (6 bases). The germline CDR1 and CDR2 sequences are LNHNV and YYDKDF (reference sequence). The CDR3 loop spans 15 amino acids. Trimming left V 8 bases short and J 3 bases short, with 19 bases between. CDR3 sequence reads: CATGRREGVDTEAFF. CDR3 DNA sequence: TGTGCCACCGGCCGCCGGGAGGGGGTGGACACTGAAGCTTTCTTT.

This sequence joins TRBV18 and TRBJ2-3; 8 nucleotides line up with TRBD1. The CDR3 covers 15 residues. Unmatched junction bases numbered 6, after V lost 4 bases and J lost 3 bases. Germline-derived CDR1 and CDR2 are KGHSH and LQKENI. CDR3 amino acids: CASSLRQGSTDTQYF. CDR3 bases: TGTGCCAGCTCACTAAGACAGGGGAGTACAGATACGCAGTATTTT.

The V gene is TRBV11-1, the J gene TRBJ1-1, with D hard to call. This CDR3 has 16 amino acids. Germline CDR1 is SGHAT and CDR2 is FQDESV (reference sequence). Trimming took 5 bases from V and 6 from J, leaving 22 bases between them. The CDR3 DNA sequence: TGTGCCAGCAGCGTAATGATGTCCGCTAGGACTGCTGAAGCTTTCTTT. Protein: CASSVMMSARTAEAFF.

This clone was counted only a few times. This chain joins TRBV6-6 and TRBJ1-1; TRBD1 might be the D (6 bases). V shed 6 bases and J shed 5 bases, with 13 bases lying between them. CDR1 and CDR2 (germline): MNHNY, SVGAGI (reference sequence). This CDR3 contains 13 residues. For the CDR3, the DNA is TGTGCCAGCAGCCCCCAGGGGCATACTGAAGCTTTCTTT. Its translation is CASSPQGHTEAFF.

This clone was counted only a few times. The chain joins TRBV7-9 to TRBJ1-4; D is possibly TRBD1 (6 bases). Germline CDR1 and CDR2: SEHNR and FQNEAQ (reference sequence). This CDR3 spans 14 amino acids. The V and J ends lost 6 bases and 8 bases respectively, with 16 bases between them. The CDR3 region has the DNA TGTGCCAGCAGTCCAGGGGCATCAAGCGAAAAACTGTTTTTT. It codes for CASSPGASSEKLFF.

The V gene is TRBV7-3, the J gene TRBJ2-5; no firm D call. V was trimmed by 0 bases and J by 4 bases, leaving 6 bases between them. The CDR3 loop spans 13 amino acids. In germline, CDR1 is SGHTA, CDR2 FQGTGA. The CDR3 loop reads CASSLTYRETQYF. DNA for the CDR3: TGTGCCAGCAGCTTAACGTATAGAGAGACCCAGTACTTC.

In this sample, this clone turned up a few times. The genes are TRBV2 and TRBJ1-4; the D gene is possibly TRBD1 (5 bases). Trimming cost V 5 bases and J 4 bases, with 14 bases left between them. This CDR3 is 15 amino acids long. Germline values: CDR1 SNHLY, CDR2 FYNNEI. The DNA for the CDR3 is TGTGCCAGCAGTCTCAGGGAATGGGGTAATGAAAAACTGTTTTTT. Protein product: CASSLREWGNEKLFF.